This T cell receptor beta chain was identified in a study of T cell responses to AZD1222 COVID-19 vaccine (dated by TCRdb to the early 2020s). In the study overall: AZD1222 recipients given second doses at about 4 weeks or at about 12 weeks were pooled, since spike-specific TCR depth and breadth were not found to differ between the two schedules. A total of 230 to 250 trial participants underwent TCR sequencing, of whom more than 200 had received two doses of AZD1222 and 26 had received two doses of the MenACWY control vaccine. Trial participants were enrolled by age into subgroups of 18-55, 56-69 and 70-plus years, and approximately 150, 30 and 60 TCR-sequenced participants, respectively, were included in these subgroups. Points the paper makes about the study in general: The 56-69-year group was small, and its depth increase did not reach significance, likely because of low power. Conclusions about previously exposed vaccinees are limited, since just five or six AZD1222 recipients were seropositive for SARS-CoV-2 at baseline. No day 14 peak-response samples were available, so repertoires were characterized only after the peak T cell response. After two AZD1222 doses, both the breadth and the depth of spike-specific TCRs were significantly higher than at day 0 and than in MenACWY recipients. Participants were mostly white British, with more females than males. The authors suggested clonal diversity may have been underestimated. Vaccine-associated CD4 TCRs spanned the whole spike protein, with dominant responses in regions 160-218 and 743-854. Reportedly, close to half of the unique spike-specific TCRs recognized epitopes lying outside the regions that are mutated in the B.1.351 and B.1.1.7 variants.

Turning to this clone: Its antigen is currently not known. Base qualities are not recorded, but no much larger clone differs from it by a single base.

The CDR3 regions of human TCRbeta chains were analyzed by immunosequencing. Turning to the authors' computational methods: TCRs in the repertoires were matched against a reference library of SARS-CoV-2-specific TCRs that had been generated with the MIRA antigen-specificity platform. Breadth was defined as the fraction of unique TCRs that were SARS-CoV-2-associated. Depth was defined as the fraction of total T cells that were SARS-CoV-2-associated. Using the MIRA data, each spike-specific TCR was mapped to the spike region that the TCR reacts to and placed in a CD4 or CD8 class. Log10-transformed breadth and depth values were compared by one-way ANOVA with Sidak's multiple comparisons tests. TCRdb provides this immuneACCESS table in a form limited to in-frame rearrangements. Some clones are lacking; in checked studies, under half of them reflect an unresolved V gene, and why the rest are absent is not known. V and J calls plus clone size are reproduced from that table; the DNA served to infer D and trimming. This sample lists approximately 120,000 clones; approximately 89% were detected once. Over 5.5% of the sample is taken by the ten largest.

The germline V gene (reference sequence) provides CDR1 GTSNPN and CDR2 SVGIG. V is pared back by 2 bases and J by 3 bases, with 17 bases lying between the germline termini. The cysteine opens and the phenylalanine closes a CDR3 of 15 amino acids. The sequence is cut down to CDR3 DNA, 45 bases in frame from base 1. The time point label for this specimen denotes: baseline before first vaccination. The vaccinee samples were drawn from two UK trials, COV001 and COV002, one of which was a single-blind randomized controlled phase 2/3 trial testing AZD1222 (ChAdOx1 nCoV-19) in healthy adults. For TCRbeta chain sequencing, PBMC samples from trial participants were taken at day 0 and at day 28 after the second dose.

The sample was peripheral blood, taken on day 0 of AZD1222 vaccination. The chain was built from TRBV30 and TRBJ2-7; the D gene cannot be resolved reliably. This clonotype was sampled from an adult in good health. The DNA sequence follows: TGTGCCTGGAGTTCCGGCAGCCCCCGGAACTACGAGCAGTACTTC. Its amino acids are CAWSSGSPRNYEQYF.